This TCR beta chain was recorded in a study of cytomegalovirus exposure and HLA in healthy donors. As for this clone: Its target is unknown.

Some clones are missing from TCRdb's copy, which holds only in-frame ones; the method was immunoSEQ multiplex PCR. The repertoire consists of 200,000 to 250,000 clones, with approximately 88% occurring once and the leading ten covering over 12%. Unmatched junction bases numbered 11, after V lost 11 bases and J lost 1 base. The CDR3 is 16 amino acids. Per germline, CDR1 MDHEN and CDR2 SYDVKM. Study conclusions and caveats: Most TCR sequences showed up rarely, but some public TCRs showed up in many donors. The authors listed 164 TCR beta chains as cytomegalovirus-associated. It was reported that the classifier diagnosed cytomegalovirus status with high specificity and sensitivity in both the original and validation cohorts. There were a few CMV-associated chains whose specificity for CMV antigens was confirmed in vitro.

The TCR comes from a woman in her 30s in good health and CMV-seropositive. The chain links TRBV28 to TRBJ1-1; 12 positions match TRBD1. The specimen sequenced was PBMCs. CDR3 region: CALGGTGGLANTEAFF. The CDR3 DNA is TGTGCCTTGGGGGGGACAGGGGGCTTGGCGAACACTGAAGCTTTCTTT.